This T cell receptor beta chain emerged from a study of blood T cell repertoires in COVID-19. At the level of the study: Some COVID-19 samples were acute and others convalescent; all came from the United States, Italy and Spain. Nucleic acid was either cDNA or gDNA, and it came from T cells, B-cell-depleted T cells, or PBMCs.

Per the original data handling: Estimation of nucleated cell counts relied on the amplification of reference gene primers. Assay used: immunoSEQ multiplex PCR; TCRdb lists only in-frame clones, some missing. V and J calls and clone size are as listed in that table; D and trimming were resolved from the DNA. The repertoire holds 190,000 or so clones, approximately 85% seen once, with around 10% in the top ten. This CDR3 contains 16 residues. Germline CDR1 is LNHDA and CDR2 is SQIVND (reference sequence). The trim removed 6 bases at V and 2 bases at J, leaving 6 bases unmatched. Sequencing used peripheral blood. This chain links TRBV19 with TRBJ1-6, with 8 bases aligning to TRBD1. The source of this sequence is an elderly woman with acute or convalescent COVID-19. The DNA for the CDR3 is TGTGCCAGTAGCCCCCAGGGGGCCACCTATAATTCACCCCTCCACTTT. This codes for CASSPQGATYNSPLHF.